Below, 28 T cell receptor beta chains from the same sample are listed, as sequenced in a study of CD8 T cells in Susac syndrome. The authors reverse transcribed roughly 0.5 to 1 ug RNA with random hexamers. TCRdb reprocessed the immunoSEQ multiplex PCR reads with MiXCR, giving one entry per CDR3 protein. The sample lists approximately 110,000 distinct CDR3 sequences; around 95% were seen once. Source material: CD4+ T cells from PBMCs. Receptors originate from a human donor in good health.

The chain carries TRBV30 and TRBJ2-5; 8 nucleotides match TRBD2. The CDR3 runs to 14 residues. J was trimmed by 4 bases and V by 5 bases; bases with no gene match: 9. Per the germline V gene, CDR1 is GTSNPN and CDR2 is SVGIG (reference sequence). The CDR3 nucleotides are TGTGCCTGGGACTCTGGACTAGCCGGAGAGACCCAGTACTTC. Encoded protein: CAWDSGLAGETQYF.

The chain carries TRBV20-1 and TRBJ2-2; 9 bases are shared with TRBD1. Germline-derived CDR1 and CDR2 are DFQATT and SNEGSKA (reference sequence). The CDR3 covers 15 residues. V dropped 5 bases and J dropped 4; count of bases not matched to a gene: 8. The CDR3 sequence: CSAHTGGAGTGELFF. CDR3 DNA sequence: TGCAGTGCTCATACAGGGGGCGCTGGCACCGGGGAGCTGTTTTTT.

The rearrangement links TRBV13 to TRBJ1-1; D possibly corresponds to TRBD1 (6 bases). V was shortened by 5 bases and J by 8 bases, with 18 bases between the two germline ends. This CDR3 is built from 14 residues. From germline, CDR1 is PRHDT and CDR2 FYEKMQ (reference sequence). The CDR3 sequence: CASSPTGIIGEAFF. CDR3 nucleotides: TGTGCCAGCAGCCCAACAGGGATCATCGGGGAAGCTTTCTTT.

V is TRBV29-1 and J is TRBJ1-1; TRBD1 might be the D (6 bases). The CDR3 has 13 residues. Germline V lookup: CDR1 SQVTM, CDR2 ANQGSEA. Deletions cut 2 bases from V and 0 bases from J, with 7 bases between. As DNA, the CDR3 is TGCAGCGTTGAAAACAGGGTGAACACTGAAGCTTTCTTT. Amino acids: CSVENRVNTEAFF.

The CDR3: CASSVGKQRNQPQHF. The CDR3 coding sequence is TGTGCCAGCAGCGTAGGCAAACAGCGTAATCAGCCCCAGCATTTT. The gene calls are TRBV9 and TRBJ1-5; D gene uncertain. Germline V CDR1 and CDR2: SGDLS, YYNGEE. The CDR3 sequence is 15 residues long. Trimming pared 0 bases from V and 4 bases from J, leaving 11 bases between.

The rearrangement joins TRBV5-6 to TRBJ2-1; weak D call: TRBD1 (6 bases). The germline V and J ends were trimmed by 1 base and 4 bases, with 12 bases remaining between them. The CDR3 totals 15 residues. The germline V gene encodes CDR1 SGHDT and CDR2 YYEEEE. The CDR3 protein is CASSLLWGLYNEQFF. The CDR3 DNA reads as TGTGCCAGCAGCTTGCTATGGGGGCTGTACAATGAGCAGTTCTTC.

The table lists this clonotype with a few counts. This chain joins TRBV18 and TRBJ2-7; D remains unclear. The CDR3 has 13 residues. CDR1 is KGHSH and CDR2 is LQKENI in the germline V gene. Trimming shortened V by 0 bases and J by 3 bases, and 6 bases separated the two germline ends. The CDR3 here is CASSPPGSYEQYF. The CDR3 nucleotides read TGTGCCAGCTCACCACCGGGCAGCTACGAGCAGTACTTC.

CDR3 DNA: TGTGCCAGCAGCCTTAACCGGGACAAAGAGACCCAGTACTTC. This sequence encodes CASSLNRDKETQYF. The rearrangement joins TRBV7-8 to TRBJ2-5, with D maybe TRBD1 (6 bases). Trimming left V 5 bases short and J 3 bases short, with 13 bases between. CDR1 SGHVS and CDR2 FQNEAQ come from the germline V gene. The CDR3 is 14 amino acids.

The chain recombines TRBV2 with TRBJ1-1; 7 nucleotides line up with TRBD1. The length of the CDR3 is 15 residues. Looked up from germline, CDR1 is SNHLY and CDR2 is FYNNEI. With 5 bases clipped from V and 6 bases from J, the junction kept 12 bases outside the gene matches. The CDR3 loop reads CASSYGTALGAEAFF. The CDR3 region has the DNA TGTGCCAGCAGTTATGGGACAGCTCTAGGCGCTGAAGCTTTCTTT.

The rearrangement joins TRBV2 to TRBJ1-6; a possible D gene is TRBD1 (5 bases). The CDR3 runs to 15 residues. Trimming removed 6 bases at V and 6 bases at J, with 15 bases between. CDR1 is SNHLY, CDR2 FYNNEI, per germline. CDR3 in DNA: TGTGCCAGCAGCACCCCAATGGGGGTTAATTCACCCCTCCACTTT. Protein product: CASSTPMGVNSPLHF.

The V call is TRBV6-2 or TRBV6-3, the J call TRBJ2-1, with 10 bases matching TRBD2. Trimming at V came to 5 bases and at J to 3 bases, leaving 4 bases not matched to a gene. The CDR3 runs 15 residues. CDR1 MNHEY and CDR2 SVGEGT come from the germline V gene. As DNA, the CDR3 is TGTGCCAGCAGTACGGGACTAGCGAACTACAATGAGCAGTTCTTC. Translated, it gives CASSTGLANYNEQFF.

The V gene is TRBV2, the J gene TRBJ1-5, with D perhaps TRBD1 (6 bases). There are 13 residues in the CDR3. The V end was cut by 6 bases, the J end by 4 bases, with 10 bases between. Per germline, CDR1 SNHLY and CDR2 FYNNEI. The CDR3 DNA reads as TGTGCCAGCAGGGAAAGGGGGAATCAGCCCCAGCATTTT. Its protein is CASRERGNQPQHF.

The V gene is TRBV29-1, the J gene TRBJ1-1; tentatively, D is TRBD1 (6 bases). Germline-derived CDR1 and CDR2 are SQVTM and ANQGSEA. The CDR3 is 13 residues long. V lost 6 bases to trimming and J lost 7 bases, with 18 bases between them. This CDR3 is CSVRPGVRGEAFF. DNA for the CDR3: TGCAGCGTGAGGCCAGGGGTACGGGGTGAAGCTTTCTTT. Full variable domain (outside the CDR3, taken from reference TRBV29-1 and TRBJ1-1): SAVISQKPSRDICQRGTSLTIQCQVDSQVTMMFWYRQQPGQSLTLIATANQGSEATYESGFVIDKFPISRPNLTFSTLTVSNMSPEDSSIYLCSVRPGVRGEAFFGQGTRLTVV.

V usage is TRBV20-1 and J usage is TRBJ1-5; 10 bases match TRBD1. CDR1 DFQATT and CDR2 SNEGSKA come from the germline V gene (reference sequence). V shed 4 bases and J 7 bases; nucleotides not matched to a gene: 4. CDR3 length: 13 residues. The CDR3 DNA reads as TGCAGTGCTATGGACAGGGGGGACCAGCCCCAGCATTTT. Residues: CSAMDRGDQPQHF.

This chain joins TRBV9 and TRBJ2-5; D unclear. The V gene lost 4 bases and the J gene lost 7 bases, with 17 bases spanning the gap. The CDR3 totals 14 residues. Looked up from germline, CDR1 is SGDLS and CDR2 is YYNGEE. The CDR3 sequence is CASSSPGSVGTQYF. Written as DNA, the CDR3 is TGTGCCAGCAGCTCCCCAGGCTCGGTTGGGACCCAGTACTTC.

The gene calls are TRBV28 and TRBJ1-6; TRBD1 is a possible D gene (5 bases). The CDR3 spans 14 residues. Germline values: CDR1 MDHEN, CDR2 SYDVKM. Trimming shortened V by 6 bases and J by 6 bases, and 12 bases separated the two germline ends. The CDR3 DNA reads TGTGCCAGCAGCCCGGGACTGGGTAATTCACCCCTCCACTTT. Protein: CASSPGLGNSPLHF. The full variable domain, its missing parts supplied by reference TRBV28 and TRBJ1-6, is DVKVTQSSRYLVKRTGEKVFLECVQDMDHENMFWYRQDPGLGLRLIYFSYDVKMKEKGDIPEGYSVSREKKERFSLILESASTNQTSMYLCASSPGLGNSPLHFGNGTRLTVT.

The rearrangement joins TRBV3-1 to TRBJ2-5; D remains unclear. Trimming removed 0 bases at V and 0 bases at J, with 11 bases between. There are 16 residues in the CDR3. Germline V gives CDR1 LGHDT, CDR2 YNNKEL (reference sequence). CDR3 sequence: CASSQETHRYQETQYF. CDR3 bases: TGTGCCAGCAGCCAAGAAACCCACCGGTACCAAGAGACCCAGTACTTC.

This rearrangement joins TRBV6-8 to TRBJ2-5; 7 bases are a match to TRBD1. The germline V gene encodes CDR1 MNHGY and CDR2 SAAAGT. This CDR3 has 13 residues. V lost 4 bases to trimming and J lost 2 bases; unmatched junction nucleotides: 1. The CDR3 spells CASSWTGQETQYF. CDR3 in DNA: TGTGCCAGCAGTTGGACAGGACAAGAGACCCAGTACTTC.

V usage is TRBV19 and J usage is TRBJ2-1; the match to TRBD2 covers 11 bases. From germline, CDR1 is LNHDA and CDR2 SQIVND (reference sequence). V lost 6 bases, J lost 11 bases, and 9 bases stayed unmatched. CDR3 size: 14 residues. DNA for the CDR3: TGTGCCAGTAGAGCGGGGAGACTAGCGGGGAAGCAGTTCTTC. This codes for CASRAGRLAGKQFF.

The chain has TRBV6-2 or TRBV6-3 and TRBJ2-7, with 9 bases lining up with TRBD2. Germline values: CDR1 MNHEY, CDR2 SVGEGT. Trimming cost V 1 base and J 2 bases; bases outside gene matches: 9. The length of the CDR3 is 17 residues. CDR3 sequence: CASSYLVLAGQTYEQYF. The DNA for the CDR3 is TGTGCCAGCAGTTACTTGGTCCTAGCGGGGCAAACCTACGAGCAGTACTTC.

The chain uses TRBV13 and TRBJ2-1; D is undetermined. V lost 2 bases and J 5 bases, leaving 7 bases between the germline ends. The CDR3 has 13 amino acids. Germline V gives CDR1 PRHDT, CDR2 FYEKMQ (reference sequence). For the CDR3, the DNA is TGTGCCAGCAGCTTAACAGCGAACAATGAGCAGTTCTTC. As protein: CASSLTANNEQFF.

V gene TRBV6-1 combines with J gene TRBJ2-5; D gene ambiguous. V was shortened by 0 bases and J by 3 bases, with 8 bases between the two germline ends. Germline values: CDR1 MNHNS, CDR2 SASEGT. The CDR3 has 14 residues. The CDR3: CASSEAMAKETQYF. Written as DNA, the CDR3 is TGTGCCAGCAGTGAAGCCATGGCTAAAGAGACCCAGTACTTC.

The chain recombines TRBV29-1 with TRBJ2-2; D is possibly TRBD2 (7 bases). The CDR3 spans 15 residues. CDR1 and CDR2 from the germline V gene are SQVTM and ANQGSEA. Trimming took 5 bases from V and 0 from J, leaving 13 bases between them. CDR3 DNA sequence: TGCAGCGTTTTAAGGGGGGGCACGAACACCGGGGAGCTGTTTTTT. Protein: CSVLRGGTNTGELFF.

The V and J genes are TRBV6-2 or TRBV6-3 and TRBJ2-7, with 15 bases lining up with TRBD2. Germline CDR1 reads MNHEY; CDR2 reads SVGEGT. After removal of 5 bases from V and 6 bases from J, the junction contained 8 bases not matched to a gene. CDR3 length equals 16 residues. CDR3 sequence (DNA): TGTGCCAGCAGTGACGGACTAGCGGGAGGGATGGTCGAGCAGTACTTC. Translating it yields CASSDGLAGGMVEQYF.

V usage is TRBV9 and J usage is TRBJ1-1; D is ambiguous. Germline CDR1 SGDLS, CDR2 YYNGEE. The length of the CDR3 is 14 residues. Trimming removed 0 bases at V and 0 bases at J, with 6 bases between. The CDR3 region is CASSVGGMNTEAFF. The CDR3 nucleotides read TGTGCCAGCAGCGTAGGGGGAATGAACACTGAAGCTTTCTTT.

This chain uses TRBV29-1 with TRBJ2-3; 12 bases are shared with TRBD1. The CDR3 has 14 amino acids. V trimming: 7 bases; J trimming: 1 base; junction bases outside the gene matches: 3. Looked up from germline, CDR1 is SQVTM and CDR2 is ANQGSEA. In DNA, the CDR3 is TGCAGCGCCGGGACAGGGGGCGGCACAGATACGCAGTATTTT. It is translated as CSAGTGGGTDTQYF.

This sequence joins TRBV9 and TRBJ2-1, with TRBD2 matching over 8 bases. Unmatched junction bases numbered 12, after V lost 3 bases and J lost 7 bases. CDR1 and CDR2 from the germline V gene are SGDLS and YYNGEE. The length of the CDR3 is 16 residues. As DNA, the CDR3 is TGTGCCAGCAGCGGCCAACTAAGCGGGGGCCGGAATGAGCAGTTCTTC. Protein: CASSGQLSGGRNEQFF.

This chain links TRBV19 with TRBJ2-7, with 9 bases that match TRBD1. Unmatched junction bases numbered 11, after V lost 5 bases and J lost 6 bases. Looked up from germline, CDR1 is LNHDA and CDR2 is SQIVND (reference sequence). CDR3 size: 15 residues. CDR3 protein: CASSLAGTGTSEQYF. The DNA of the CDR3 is TGTGCCAGTAGTTTGGCCGGGACAGGGACCTCCGAGCAGTACTTC.